Each of the 7 T cell receptor beta chains below was sequenced from the same sample in a study of T-cell memory formation after mild COVID-19. TCRdb re-analysed the 5' RACE reads in MiXCR, keeping a single row per CDR3 protein. The data hold approximately 400,000 distinct CDR3 sequences, with roughly 18% observed a single time. Sequenced input: PBMCs or a T cell subset sorted from them (not recorded which). The origin of the receptors is a man aged 18 to 30 who had mild COVID-19 (a few samples of this study predate the infection). Cell type and time point are not known.

This sequence joins TRBV29-1 and TRBJ2-1, with 7 nucleotides matching TRBD2. Germline assignment: CDR1 SQVTM and CDR2 ANQGSEA. The ends lost 5 bases at V and 7 bases at J; junction bases unmatched: 8. The CDR3 is 13 residues long. The CDR3 region is CSVTLGGTNEQFF. DNA for the CDR3: TGCAGCGTTACCTTGGGGGGGACGAATGAGCAGTTCTTC.

There are a few counts of this clonotype. The chain joins TRBV7-2 to TRBJ1-2, with 7 bases aligning to TRBD1. The V gene's germline CDR1 is SGHTA and CDR2 FQGNSA. V lost 5 bases and J lost 0; bases outside the gene matches: 12. The CDR3 loop spans 17 amino acids. The CDR3 spells CASSPQGGGLTNYGYTF. The CDR3 DNA sequence: TGTGCCAGCAGCCCCCAGGGGGGGGGTTTGACTAACTATGGCTACACCTTC.

The genes are TRBV6-2 or TRBV6-3 and TRBJ2-2, with 8 bases that match TRBD2. The CDR3 length is 15 residues. Losses at the gene ends were 6 bases for V and 1 base for J; bases not matched to a gene: 4. In germline, CDR1 is MNHEY, CDR2 SVGEGT. CDR3 sequence: CASSLAGWNTGELFF. The CDR3 bases are TGTGCCAGCAGCCTAGCGGGCTGGAACACCGGGGAGCTGTTTTTT.

The V call is TRBV6-1, the J call TRBJ2-7; tentatively, D is TRBD1 (6 bases). CDR1 is MNHNS, CDR2 SASEGT, per germline. Trimming stripped 6 bases from V and 1 base from J, with 13 bases between. The CDR3 runs to 14 residues. CDR3 DNA: TGTGCCAGCAGCCCGACAGGCGTGTCCTACGAGCAGTACGTC. Amino acids: CASSPTGVSYEQYV.

In this sample, this clonotype turned up once. The rearrangement uses TRBV27 and TRBJ1-3, with D unclear. Germline CDR1 is MNHEY and CDR2 is SMNVEV (reference sequence). V was clipped by 2 bases and J by 2 bases, with 10 bases between them. This CDR3 comprises 15 residues. CDR3 protein: CASSLVPLAGNTIYF. The DNA for the CDR3 is TGTGCCAGCAGTTTAGTACCCTTGGCTGGAAACACCATATATTTT.

This clonotype was seen more than once but under ten times. The rearrangement uses TRBV11-2 and TRBJ2-1; the D is unclear. This CDR3 has 15 amino acids. Per the germline V gene, CDR1 is SGHAT and CDR2 is FQNNGV. Trimming cost V 5 bases and J 6 bases, with 17 bases left between them. The CDR3 DNA is TGTGCCAGCAGCCCTACGTGGCCTAGTTCCAATGAGCAGTTCTTC. Its translation: CASSPTWPSSNEQFF.

This clonotype was recorded a few times. The CDR3 DNA follows: TGTGCCAGCTCACGTTTAACCGGGACGGCGACTGAAGCTTTCTTT. It yields the protein CASSRLTGTATEAFF. V is TRBV18 and J is TRBJ1-1; possibly TRBD1 for D (5 bases). Trimming removed 4 bases at V and 5 bases at J, with 17 bases between. Germline CDR1 is KGHSH and CDR2 is LQKENI. The CDR3 is 15 amino acids.